Listed below are T cell receptor beta chains from one sample, sequenced in a study of beta chain features in type 1 diabetes. TCRdb keeps only in-frame clones here, not all; method: immunoSEQ multiplex PCR. The sample has 400,000 or so clones, over 10% seen once; the top ten hold 0.008% to 0.011%. The sequenced sample was naive CD4+ T cells from blood. Source of these receptors: a woman aged 18-29 years with type 1 diabetes. CDR3s include the opening cysteine and the closing phenylalanine or tryptophan. D genes are given only for firm matches. Some rows mark clone size as missing; the rest say once, few, many or name a class of expanded clone.

J	size	D	V	CDR3	DNA
TRBJ2-7	few	-	TRBV2	CASSADVLAPREQYF	TGTGCCAGCAGTGCAGATGTGCTGGCCCCCCGCGAGCAGTACTTC
TRBJ1-1	few	-	TRBV29-1	CSVHQGTEAFF	TGCAGCGTCCACCAGGGGACAGAAGCTTTCTTT
TRBJ2-5	-	TRBD2	TRBV30	CAWSRSGSAETQYF	TGTGCCTGGTCGAGGAGCGGGAGTGCAGAGACCCAGTACTTC
TRBJ1-1	-	TRBD1	TRBV7-2	CASSFQGAGDTEAFF	TGTGCCAGCAGTTTTCAGGGGGCGGGGGACACTGAAGCTTTCTTT
TRBJ2-7	few	TRBD2	TRBV4-1	CASSHPDRTSGTYEQYF	TGCGCCAGCAGCCACCCGGATAGGACTAGCGGTACCTACGAGCAGTACTTC
TRBJ2-3	few	-	TRBV11-3	CASSHRDGTQYF	TGTGCCAGCAGCCACAGGGACGGAACGCAGTATTTT
TRBJ2-1	-	TRBD2	TRBV30	CAWSRLAQYNEQFF	TGTGCCTGGAGCCGACTAGCGCAATACAATGAGCAGTTCTTC
TRBJ1-1	-	TRBD1	TRBV23-1	CASSQSGTGGRTEAFF	TGCGCCAGCAGTCAATCCGGGACAGGGGGACGGACTGAAGCTTTCTTT
TRBJ1-4	few	TRBD1	TRBV2	CAGGQGELNEKLFF	TGTGCCGGGGGACAGGGTGAGCTTAATGAAAAACTGTTTTTT
TRBJ2-5	-	-	TRBV29-1	CSVEEQSEGGETQYF	TGCAGCGTTGAAGAGCAGTCTGAGGGCGGCGAGACCCAGTACTTC
TRBJ2-4	few	-	TRBV7-2	CASQQGKAKNIQYF	TGTGCCAGCCAACAGGGTAAAGCCAAAAACATTCAGTACTTC
TRBJ2-1	-	-	TRBV7-3	CASSLGLSDEQFF	TGTGCCAGCAGCTTAGGCCTGAGCGATGAGCAGTTCTTC
TRBJ2-5	-	TRBD2	TRBV5-1	CASSLGAGEETQYF	TGCGCCAGCAGCTTGGGAGCGGGGGAAGAGACCCAGTACTTC
TRBJ2-3	few	-	TRBV5-1	CASSLEVAGSTDTQYF	TGCGCCAGCAGCTTGGAGGTGGCAGGTAGCACAGATACGCAGTATTTT
TRBJ1-1	-	-	TRBV18	CASSPPYPAAFF	TGTGCCAGCTCACCACCATACCCTGCGGCTTTCTTT
TRBJ2-3	few	-	TRBV7-9	CASSYPGRTMSTDTQYF	TGTGCCAGCAGCTACCCTGGCCGAACCATGAGCACAGATACGCAGTATTTT
TRBJ1-4	-	-	TRBV19	CASSIDGDNEKLFF	TGTGCCAGTAGTATCGACGGAGATAATGAAAAACTGTTTTTT
TRBJ2-7	few	-	TRBV4-1	CASSQLGGLHMYEQYF	TGCGCCAGCAGCCAGTTGGGGGGACTGCACATGTACGAGCAGTACTTC
TRBJ2-5	-	-	TRBV5-6	CASSLDTLQETQYF	TGTGCCAGCAGCTTGGACACCCTCCAAGAGACCCAGTACTTC
TRBJ2-2	few	-	TRBV7-3	CASSFISGELFF	TGTGCCAGCAGCTTTATATCGGGGGAGCTGTTTTTT
TRBJ2-7	-	-	TRBV5-1	CASSLGRVTPHEQYF	TGCGCCAGCAGCTTGGGCAGGGTGACTCCCCACGAGCAGTACTTC
TRBJ1-1	-	-	TRBV18	CASSPTGDAEAFF	TGTGCCAGCTCACCGACGGGGGACGCTGAAGCTTTCTTT
TRBJ1-2	-	TRBD1	TRBV29-1	CSTVRQGRGDGYTF	TGCAGCACGGTGCGACAGGGCCGAGGGGATGGCTACACCTTC
TRBJ2-7	-	TRBD1	TRBV25-1	CASRTGVGEQYF	TGTGCCAGCCGGACAGGGGTAGGAGAGCAGTACTTC
TRBJ1-4	few	-	TRBV7-8	CASSLYTTATNEKLFF	TGTGCCAGCAGCTTGTATACCACGGCAACTAATGAAAAACTGTTTTTT
TRBJ2-1	-	TRBD2	TRBV4-3	CASSQELAGRYNEQFF	TGCGCCAGCAGCCAAGAGCTAGCGGGACGGTACAATGAGCAGTTCTTC
TRBJ1-4	-	-	TRBV9	CASSVTDSANEKLFF	TGTGCCAGCAGCGTGACAGATTCGGCAAATGAAAAACTGTTTTTT
TRBJ2-7	-	TRBD2	TRBV6-1	CASSGRLAGELYEQYF	TGTGCCAGCAGTGGCCGACTAGCGGGAGAACTCTACGAGCAGTACTTC
TRBJ1-2	-	-	TRBV6-1	CASSFPRGPYGYTF	TGTGCCAGCAGTTTTCCCCGAGGGCCCTATGGCTACACCTTC
TRBJ1-5	few	-	TRBV7-9	CASKIGRPQHF	TGTGCCAGCAAGATTGGCAGGCCCCAGCATTTT
TRBJ1-2	-	-	TRBV6-5	CASSREWAMGYTF	TGTGCCAGCAGTCGGGAGTGGGCTATGGGCTACACCTTC
TRBJ2-7	-	TRBD2	TRBV30	CAWGPLAGGREQYF	TGTGCCTGGGGTCCGCTAGCGGGAGGTCGCGAGCAGTACTTC
TRBJ1-1	few	TRBD1	TRBV18	CASSSTGIWTEAFF	TGTGCCAGCTCATCGACAGGGATCTGGACTGAAGCTTTCTTT
TRBJ2-7	-	TRBD2	TRBV4-1	CASSQGMTSGSFYEQYF	TGCGCCAGCAGCCAGGGAATGACTAGCGGGAGCTTCTACGAGCAGTACTTC
TRBJ2-7	-	-	TRBV7-2	CASSPRRAYEQYF	TGTGCCAGCAGCCCCAGACGGGCCTACGAGCAGTACTTC
TRBJ1-2	-	-	TRBV6-5	CASVGREAVNYGYTF	TGTGCCAGTGTGGGCCGGGAGGCAGTGAACTATGGCTACACCTTC
TRBJ1-2	few	-	TRBV29-1	CSVEDAAEGPYGYTF	TGCAGCGTTGAAGACGCCGCGGAGGGGCCCTATGGCTACACCTTC
TRBJ2-4	-	-	TRBV9	CASSPRYSGTLAKNIQYF	TGTGCCAGCAGCCCCCGTTATTCTGGGACTCTAGCCAAAAACATTCAGTACTTC
TRBJ2-3	few	-	TRBV15	CATSGGVSTDTQYF	TGTGCCACCAGTGGAGGGGTCAGCACAGATACGCAGTATTTT
TRBJ2-3	few	-	TRBV10-3	CAIRQGGGSTDTQYF	TGTGCCATCAGACAAGGGGGGGGTAGCACAGATACGCAGTATTTT
TRBJ1-6	-	-	TRBV9	CASSTGDYRNSPLHF	TGTGCCAGCAGCACCGGGGACTACCGTAATTCACCCCTCCACTTT
TRBJ2-1	-	-	TRBV5-1	CASSFFDSLNEQFF	TGCGCCAGCAGCTTCTTCGACAGTCTCAATGAGCAGTTCTTC
TRBJ2-5	-	-	TRBV6-5	CASSSTRRETQYF	TGTGCCAGCAGCTCAACTAGACGAGAGACCCAGTACTTC